The 13 T cell receptor beta chains below all came from one sample that was sequenced in a study of early T cells in non-severe SARS-CoV-2 infection. TCRdb reprocessed the 5' RACE reads via MiXCR and lists one record per CDR3 protein. The sample includes fewer than 35,000 distinct CDR3 sequences, about 4.5% seen only once; the top ten take about an eighth. The specimen sequenced was whole blood. The receptors were sampled from an adult who was a healthcare worker with PCR-confirmed SARS-CoV-2 infection or an uninfected control (not recorded which).

The sample holds many counts of this clonotype. This rearrangement joins TRBV29-1 to TRBJ1-1, with TRBD1 identical over 11 bases. The CDR3 contains 15 residues. Per the germline V gene, CDR1 is SQVTM and CDR2 is ANQGSEA. Trimming removed 6 bases from V and 0 bases from J; junction bases left unmatched: 6. The DNA for the CDR3 is TGCAGCGTGGGGCCGGGACAGGGGGTGAACACTGAAGCTTTCTTT. Protein sequence: CSVGPGQGVNTEAFF.

This clonotype was seen repeatedly, ten times or more. V usage is TRBV24-1 and J usage is TRBJ2-3; D not resolved. The CDR3 contains 15 residues. The V gene's germline CDR1 is KGHDR and CDR2 SFDVKD. Deletions cut 9 bases from V and 3 bases from J, with 18 bases between. The CDR3: CATRAGDTPTDTQYF. The CDR3 coding sequence is TGTGCCACCCGGGCAGGAGATACCCCGACAGATACGCAGTATTTT.

This clonotype was counted a few times. The chain couples TRBV29-1 to TRBJ2-7, with a possible D match to TRBD1 (6 bases). CDR1 is SQVTM and CDR2 is ANQGSEA in the germline V gene. The CDR3 runs to 15 residues. With 0 bases removed from V and 5 bases from J, the gap between germline ends came to 17 bases. This chain's CDR3 is CSVEDLGASPDEQYF. The CDR3 nucleotides are TGCAGCGTTGAAGATCTGGGGGCCTCCCCGGACGAGCAGTACTTC.

This clonotype was detected ten times or more. The J gene is TRBJ2-5, the V gene TRBV6-2 or TRBV6-3, with TRBD1 matching over 9 bases. The CDR3 extends over 15 amino acids. Unmatched junction bases numbered 7, after V lost 6 bases and J lost 2 bases. Germline V CDR1 and CDR2: MNHEY, SVGEGT. The CDR3 DNA is TGTGCCAGCAGCCACGGGACAGGGAATCAAGAGACCCAGTACTTC. Translating it yields CASSHGTGNQETQYF.

This clonotype was seen repeatedly, ten times or more. This chain connects TRBV5-6 to TRBJ2-1; no reliable D call. The V end was cut by 0 bases, the J end by 9 bases, with 4 bases between. The germline V gene has CDR1 SGHDT and CDR2 YYEEEE. CDR3 size: 11 residues. The CDR3 region has the DNA TGTGCCAGCAGCTTGGGAGGTGAGCAGTTCTTC. Translation gives CASSLGGEQFF.

This clonotype occurred many times. The chain combines TRBV20-1 with TRBJ1-5; TRBD1 might be the D (6 bases). Trimming left V 0 bases short and J 4 bases short, with 7 bases between. The CDR3 is made up of 13 amino acids. Germline-derived CDR1 and CDR2 are DFQATT and SNEGSKA (reference sequence). This CDR3 is CSARERGNQPQHF. The CDR3 DNA sequence: TGCAGTGCTAGAGAAAGGGGGAATCAGCCCCAGCATTTT.

This clonotype was recorded only once. The chain recombines TRBV12-3 or TRBV12-4 with TRBJ2-2; 15 nucleotides agree with TRBD2. V was pared by 6 bases and J by 7 bases, with 6 bases of the junction left unmatched. This CDR3 is built from 16 residues. This CDR3 reads CASRGLAGGQDGELFF. For the CDR3, the DNA is TGTGCCAGCAGGGGACTAGCGGGAGGCCAGGACGGGGAGCTGTTTTTT.

This clonotype was picked up many times. This chain joins TRBV6-2 or TRBV6-3 and TRBJ2-1; D may be TRBD2 (6 bases). Per germline, CDR1 MNHEY and CDR2 SVGEGT. The CDR3 length is 16 residues. V lost 6 bases, J lost 5 bases, and 20 bases lay in between. The CDR3 loop reads CASRPGMTSIHNEQFF. CDR3 in DNA: TGTGCCAGCAGACCGGGGATGACTAGTATCCACAATGAGCAGTTCTTC.

Many counts were recorded for this clonotype. CDR3 DNA sequence: TGCAGTGCCGATAAAGAGGGGACAGGGTCGGCGCACGGTGAGCAGTTCTTC. Its protein product is CSADKEGTGSAHGEQFF. The rearrangement joins TRBV20-1 to TRBJ2-1; 9 bases line up with TRBD1. The CDR3 covers 17 residues. The ends lost 6 bases at V and 9 bases at J; junction bases unmatched: 21. The germline CDR1 and CDR2 sequences are DFQATT and SNEGSKA (reference sequence).

There are many counts of this clonotype. The chain recombines TRBV7-2 with TRBJ2-3, with 8 bases identical to TRBD2. The CDR3 loop spans 16 amino acids. V dropped 5 bases and J dropped 0; count of bases not matched to a gene: 7. CDR1 is SGHTA, CDR2 FQGNSA, per germline. In nucleotides, the CDR3 is TGTGCCAGCAGCAAAAAGCGGGGGAGTAGCACAGATACGCAGTATTTT. This encodes CASSKKRGSSTDTQYF.

This clonotype was seen repeatedly, ten times or more. The genes are TRBV4-1 and TRBJ2-2; 7 bases align to TRBD2. Germline CDR1 is MGHRA and CDR2 is YSYEKL. Germline trimming cut 0 bases from V and 3 bases from J; bases unmatched to any gene: 7. The CDR3 sequence is 17 residues long. CDR3 bases: TGCGCCAGCAGCCAAGAGACTAGCCTGAGAGACACCGGGGAGCTGTTTTTT. As protein: CASSQETSLRDTGELFF.

This clonotype was picked up many times. V usage is TRBV11-1 and J usage is TRBJ2-1; maybe TRBD2 (6 bases). V was pared by 6 bases and J by 1 base, with 7 bases between. There are 13 residues in the CDR3. CDR1 and CDR2 from the germline V gene are SGHAT and FQDESV (reference sequence). This CDR3 reads CASSRGSYNEQFF. The CDR3 DNA sequence: TGTGCCAGCAGTCGGGGGTCCTACAATGAGCAGTTCTTC.

At least ten counts were recorded for this clonotype. V usage is TRBV11-2 and J usage is TRBJ2-1; a weak D match, TRBD1 (5 bases). CDR1 is SGHAT and CDR2 is FQNNGV in the germline V gene. The CDR3 runs to 14 residues. V shed 1 base and J shed 5 bases, with 9 bases lying between them. The CDR3 loop reads CASSLGGADNEQFF. CDR3 sequence (DNA): TGTGCCAGCAGCTTAGGGGGCGCGGACAATGAGCAGTTCTTC.